This T cell receptor (beta chain) was captured in a study of CD8 T cells in Susac syndrome. About the study: The Susac syndrome patients were therapy-naive, on corticosteroids, or on intravenous immunoglobulin alone at blood draw.

Random hexamers were used to reverse transcribe about 0.5 to 1 ug of RNA. By means of immunoSEQ multiplex PCR, TCR beta CDR3 spanning 54 Vbeta and 13 Jbeta underwent amplification. From the immunoSEQ multiplex PCR reads, TCRdb called clonotypes with MiXCR, one entry per CDR3 protein. The sample gives 200,000 or so distinct CDR3 sequences, approximately 96% of which show up once; approximately 0.089% is in the top ten. Sequencing of TCR beta was undertaken in CD8+ and CD4+ T cells derived from blood. Germline assignment: CDR1 GTSNPN and CDR2 SVGIG (reference sequence). CDR3 length: 13 amino acids. With V trimmed by 4 bases and J by 0 bases, 2 bases remained unmatched.

The rearrangement joins TRBV30 to TRBJ1-2; TRBD1 agrees at 7 bases. The sample consisted of CD4+ T cells from PBMCs. The sequence was collected from a human donor with Susac syndrome. CDR3 sequence (DNA): TGTGCCTGGAAGCAGGGGGCTAACTATGGCTACACCTTC. Translated, it gives CAWKQGANYGYTF. Full variable domain (remainder filled in from reference TRBV30 and TRBJ1-2): SQTIHQWPATLVQPVGSPLSLECTVEGTSNPNLYWYRQAAGRGLQLLFYSVGIGQISSEVPQNLSASRPQDRQFILSSKKLLLSDSGFYLCAWKQGANYGYTFGSGTRLTVV.